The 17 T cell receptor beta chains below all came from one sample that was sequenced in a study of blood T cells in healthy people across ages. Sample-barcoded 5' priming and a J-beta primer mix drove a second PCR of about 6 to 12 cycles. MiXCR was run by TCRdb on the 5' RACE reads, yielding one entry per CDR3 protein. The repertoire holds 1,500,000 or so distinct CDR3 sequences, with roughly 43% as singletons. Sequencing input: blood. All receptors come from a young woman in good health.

This CDR3 reads CASSVDPGGDTEAFF. The CDR3 nucleotides are TGTGCCAGCAGCGTAGACCCGGGGGGGGACACTGAAGCTTTCTTT. V usage is TRBV9 and J usage is TRBJ1-1, with a possible D match to TRBD1 (5 bases). The ends were cut back, 0 bases at V and 3 bases at J, with 12 bases in the middle. Germline lookup yields CDR1 SGDLS and CDR2 YYNGEE. CDR3 length: 15 residues.

The CDR3 reads CASSEAAVGHRYNYGYTF. The DNA for the CDR3 is TGTGCCAGCAGTGAGGCGGCCGTTGGACACCGCTACAACTATGGCTACACCTTC. This chain links TRBV2 with TRBJ1-2, with TRBD1 as a possible D gene (5 bases). CDR3 size: 18 residues. Trimming removed 3 bases at V and 2 bases at J, with 22 bases between. Germline V lookup: CDR1 SNHLY, CDR2 FYNNEI.

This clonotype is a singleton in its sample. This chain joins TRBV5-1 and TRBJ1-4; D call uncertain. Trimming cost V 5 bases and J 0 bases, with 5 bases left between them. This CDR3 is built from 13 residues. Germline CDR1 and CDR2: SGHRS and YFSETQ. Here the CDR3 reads CASRQTTNEKLFF. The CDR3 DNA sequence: TGCGCCAGCAGACAGACAACTAATGAAAAACTGTTTTTT. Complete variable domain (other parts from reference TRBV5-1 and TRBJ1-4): KAGVTQTPRYLIKTRGQQVTLSCSPISGHRSVSWYQQTPGQGLQFLFEYFSETQRNKGNFPGRFSGRQFSNSRSEMNVSTLELGDSALYLCASRQTTNEKLFFGSGTQLSVL.

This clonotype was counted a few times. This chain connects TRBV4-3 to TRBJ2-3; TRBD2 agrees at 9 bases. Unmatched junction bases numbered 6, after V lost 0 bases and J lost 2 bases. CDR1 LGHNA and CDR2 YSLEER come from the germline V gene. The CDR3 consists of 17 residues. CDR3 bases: TGCGCCAGCAGCCAAGATCCCCTAGCGGGGAACACAGATACGCAGTATTTT. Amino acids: CASSQDPLAGNTDTQYF.

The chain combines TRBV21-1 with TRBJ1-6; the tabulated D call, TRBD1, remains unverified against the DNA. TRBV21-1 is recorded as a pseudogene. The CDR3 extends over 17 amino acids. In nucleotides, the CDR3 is TGTGCCAGCAGCAAAGCGGAACCCGGACAAAATAATTCACCCCTCCACTTT. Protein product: CASSKAEPGQNNSPLHF.

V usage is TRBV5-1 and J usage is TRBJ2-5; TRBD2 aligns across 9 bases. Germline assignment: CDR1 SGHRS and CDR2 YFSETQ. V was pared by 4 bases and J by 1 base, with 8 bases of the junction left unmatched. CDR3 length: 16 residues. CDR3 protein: CASSKRRGGVQETQYF. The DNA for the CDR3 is TGCGCCAGCAGCAAACGGCGGGGGGGTGTCCAAGAGACCCAGTACTTC.

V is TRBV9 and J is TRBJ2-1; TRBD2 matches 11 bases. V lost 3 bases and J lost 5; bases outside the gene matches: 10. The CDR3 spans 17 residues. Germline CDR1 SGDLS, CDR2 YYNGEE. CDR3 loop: CASSEWGGGLADNEQFF. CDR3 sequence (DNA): TGTGCCAGCAGCGAGTGGGGTGGGGGACTAGCGGACAATGAGCAGTTCTTC.

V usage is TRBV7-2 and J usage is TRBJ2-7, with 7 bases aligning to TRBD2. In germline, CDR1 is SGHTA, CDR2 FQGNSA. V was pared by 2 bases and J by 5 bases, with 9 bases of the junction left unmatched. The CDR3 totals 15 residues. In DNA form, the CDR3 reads TGTGCCAGCAGCTTACAGGGAGGGAGCTTCGACGAGCAGTACTTC. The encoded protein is CASSLQGGSFDEQYF.

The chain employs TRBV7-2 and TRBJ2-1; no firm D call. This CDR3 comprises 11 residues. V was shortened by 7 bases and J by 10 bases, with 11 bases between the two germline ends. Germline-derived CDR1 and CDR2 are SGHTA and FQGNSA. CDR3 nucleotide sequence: TGTGCCAGCACCATGCTAAGGGAGCAGTTCTTC. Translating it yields CASTMLREQFF.

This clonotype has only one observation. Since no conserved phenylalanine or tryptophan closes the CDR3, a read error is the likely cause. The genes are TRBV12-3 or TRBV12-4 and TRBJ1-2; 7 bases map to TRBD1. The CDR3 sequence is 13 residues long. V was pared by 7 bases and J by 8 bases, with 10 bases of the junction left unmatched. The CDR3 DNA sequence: TGTGCCAGCATTGGGGACAGAGCGCTCGGCTACACCATC. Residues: CASIGDRALGYTI.

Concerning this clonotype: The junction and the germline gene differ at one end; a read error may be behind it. The CDR3, as DNA: TGCGCCAGCAGCGAGGGACTAGATGAGACCCAGTACTTC. Its translation: CASSEGLDETQYF. This chain connects TRBV12-3 or TRBV12-4 to TRBJ2-5; 8 bases line up with TRBD2. The length of the CDR3 is 13 residues.

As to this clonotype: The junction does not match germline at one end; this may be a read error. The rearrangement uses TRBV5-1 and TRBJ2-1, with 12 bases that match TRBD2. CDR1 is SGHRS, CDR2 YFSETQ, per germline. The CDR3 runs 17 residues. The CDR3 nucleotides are TGCGCCAACAGCTTGGAGTATGCGACTAGCGGGAGCAATGAGCAGTTCTTC. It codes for CANSLEYATSGSNEQFF.

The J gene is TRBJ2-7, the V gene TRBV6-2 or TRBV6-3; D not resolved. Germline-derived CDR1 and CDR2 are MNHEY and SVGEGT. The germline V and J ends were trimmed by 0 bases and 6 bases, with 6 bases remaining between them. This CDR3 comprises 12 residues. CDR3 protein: CASSYSFAEQYF. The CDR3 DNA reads TGTGCCAGCAGTTACTCCTTCGCCGAGCAGTACTTC.

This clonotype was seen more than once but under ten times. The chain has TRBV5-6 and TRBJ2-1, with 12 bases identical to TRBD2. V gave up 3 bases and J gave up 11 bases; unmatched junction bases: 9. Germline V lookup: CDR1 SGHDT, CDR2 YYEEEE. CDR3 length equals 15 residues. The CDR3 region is CASSSILAGGVKQFF. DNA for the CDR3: TGTGCCAGCAGCTCAATACTAGCGGGAGGCGTTAAGCAGTTCTTC.

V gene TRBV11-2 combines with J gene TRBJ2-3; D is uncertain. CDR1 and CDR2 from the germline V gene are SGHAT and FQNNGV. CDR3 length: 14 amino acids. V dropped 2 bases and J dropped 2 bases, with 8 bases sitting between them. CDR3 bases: TGTGCCAGCAGCTTATTGGTCTACACAGATACGCAGTATTTT. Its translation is CASSLLVYTDTQYF.

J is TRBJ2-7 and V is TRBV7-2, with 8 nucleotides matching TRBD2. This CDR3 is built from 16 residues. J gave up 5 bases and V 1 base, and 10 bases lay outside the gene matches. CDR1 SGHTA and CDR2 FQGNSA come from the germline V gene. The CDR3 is CASSLDLRSGSNEQYF. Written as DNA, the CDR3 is TGTGCCAGCAGCTTAGATTTAAGAAGCGGGAGCAACGAGCAGTACTTC.

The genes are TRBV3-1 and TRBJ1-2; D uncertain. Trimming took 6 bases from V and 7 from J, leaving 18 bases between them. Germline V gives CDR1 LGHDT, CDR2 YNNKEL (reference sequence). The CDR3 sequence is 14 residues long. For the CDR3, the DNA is TGTGCCAGCAGTTCGAACCAGAGGGCCGGTGGCTACACCTTC. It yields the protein CASSSNQRAGGYTF. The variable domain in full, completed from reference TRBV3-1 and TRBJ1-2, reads DTAVSQTPKYLVTQMGNDKSIKCEQNLGHDTMYWYKQDSKKFLKIMFSYNNKELIINETVPNRFSPKSPDKAHLNLHINSLELGDSAVYFCASSSNQRAGGYTFGSGTRLTVV.